The rows below give T cell receptor beta chains drawn from one sample of a study of cytomegalovirus exposure and HLA in healthy donors. TCRdb keeps only in-frame clones here, not all; method: immunoSEQ multiplex PCR. The table lists around 120,000 clones, 75% to 85% of them singletons. The sequencing input was PBMCs. The source is a woman between 50 and 59 years old in good health and CMV-seropositive. Each CDR3 is given with its conserved first and last residue. The order of the fields is D gene, V gene, J gene, clone size, CDR3 DNA, CDR3 protein. A D gene is named only where the DNA matches it firmly. Where a row states a size, it is once, few, many or the class of an expanded clone; other rows omit it.

d_gene: TRBD1; v_gene: TRBV5-1; j_gene: TRBJ2-2; abundance: NA; CDR3nt: TGCGCCAGCAGCTTGGCCGGACGGGACAGGGGCACCGGGGAGCTGTTTTTT; CDR3aa: CASSLAGRDRGTGELFF
d_gene: TRBD1; v_gene: TRBV6-1; j_gene: TRBJ2-7; abundance: NA; CDR3nt: TGTGCCAGCAGTGATATCGGGACAGCTAACTACGAGCAGTACTTC; CDR3aa: CASSDIGTANYEQYF
d_gene: NA; v_gene: TRBV11-2; j_gene: TRBJ1-1; abundance: NA; CDR3nt: TGTGCCAGCAGCTCACAGGTTAACACTGAAGCTTTCTTT; CDR3aa: CASSSQVNTEAFF
d_gene: NA; v_gene: TRBV27; j_gene: TRBJ1-5; abundance: few; CDR3nt: TGTGCCAGCAGTTCCATCTCAGGGTTGTCGCAGCCCCAGCATTTT; CDR3aa: CASSSISGLSQPQHF
d_gene: TRBD1; v_gene: TRBV7-2; j_gene: TRBJ1-5; abundance: NA; CDR3nt: TGTGCCAGCAGCCTGAGACAGGGGAGCAATCAGCCCCAGCATTTT; CDR3aa: CASSLRQGSNQPQHF
d_gene: TRBD2; v_gene: TRBV30; j_gene: TRBJ2-2; abundance: NA; CDR3nt: TGTGCCTGGAGGCGGGGGTGGGCCGGGGAGCTGTTTTTT; CDR3aa: CAWRRGWAGELFF
d_gene: NA; v_gene: TRBV25-1; j_gene: TRBJ2-7; abundance: NA; CDR3nt: TGTGCCAGCACCGAAGGCCAGGGCTCCTACGAGCAGTACTTC; CDR3aa: CASTEGQGSYEQYF
d_gene: TRBD2; v_gene: TRBV7-3; j_gene: TRBJ2-5; abundance: NA; CDR3nt: TGTGCCAGCAGCTTATCTGTACCGACTAGCGGTCAAGAGACCCAGTACTTC; CDR3aa: CASSLSVPTSGQETQYF
d_gene: NA; v_gene: TRBV7-6; j_gene: TRBJ2-3; abundance: NA; CDR3nt: TGTGCCAGCAGCTCAAGGTCGGACTACAGCACAGATACGCAGTATTTT; CDR3aa: CASSSRSDYSTDTQYF
d_gene: TRBD1; v_gene: TRBV29-1; j_gene: TRBJ2-2; abundance: few; CDR3nt: TGCAGCGTTTTCGGACAGGGGTCGTCCGGGGAGCTGTTTTTT; CDR3aa: CSVFGQGSSGELFF
d_gene: TRBD2; v_gene: TRBV5-1; j_gene: TRBJ2-3; abundance: few; CDR3nt: TGCGCCAGCAGCTTCCTCACTAGCGGGAACACAGATACGCAGTATTTT; CDR3aa: CASSFLTSGNTDTQYF
d_gene: NA; v_gene: TRBV6-5; j_gene: TRBJ2-3; abundance: NA; CDR3nt: TGTGCCAGCAGGCTACAGCTACTCACAGATACGCAGTATTTT; CDR3aa: CASRLQLLTDTQYF
d_gene: NA; v_gene: TRBV18; j_gene: TRBJ2-7; abundance: NA; CDR3nt: TGTGCCAGCTCACCTAGGACAGCCTACTACGAGCAGTACTTC; CDR3aa: CASSPRTAYYEQYF
d_gene: TRBD1; v_gene: TRBV7-9; j_gene: TRBJ1-3; abundance: NA; CDR3nt: TGTGCCAGCAGTCGGGACAGCCGGAGCTCTGGAAACACCATATATTTT; CDR3aa: CASSRDSRSSGNTIYF
d_gene: TRBD2; v_gene: TRBV5-1; j_gene: TRBJ2-7; abundance: NA; CDR3nt: TGCGCCAGCAGCTGGCTAGCGGGAGAGGGCGAGCAGTACTTC; CDR3aa: CASSWLAGEGEQYF
d_gene: NA; v_gene: TRBV2; j_gene: TRBJ2-5; abundance: NA; CDR3nt: TGTGCCAGCATCCGAGGGGGAATAGAGACCCAGTACTTC; CDR3aa: CASIRGGIETQYF
d_gene: TRBD1; v_gene: TRBV5-1; j_gene: TRBJ1-1; abundance: NA; CDR3nt: TGCGCCAGCAGCTTGGCTGAGGGGGCTCGGACTGAAGCTTTCTTT; CDR3aa: CASSLAEGARTEAFF
d_gene: NA; v_gene: TRBV19; j_gene: TRBJ1-2; abundance: NA; CDR3nt: TGTGCCAGTAGTTATTCAGGGGAATCCGGCTATGGCTACACCTTC; CDR3aa: CASSYSGESGYGYTF
d_gene: TRBD2; v_gene: TRBV5-1; j_gene: TRBJ2-1; abundance: NA; CDR3nt: TGCGCCAGCAGCTCCGGGACTAGCGTTCCCTACAATGAGCAGTTCTTC; CDR3aa: CASSSGTSVPYNEQFF
d_gene: NA; v_gene: TRBV27; j_gene: TRBJ1-2; abundance: NA; CDR3nt: TGTGCCAGCAGTTTATCGTCGGTGGGCAGCTATGGCTACACCTTC; CDR3aa: CASSLSSVGSYGYTF